This TCR beta chain appears in the sequencing data of a study of identical twins (dated by TCRdb to about 2016). General notes on the study: To test whether fetal clonotypes persist, this study deep-sequenced TCR alpha and beta repertoires from monozygotic twins, from unrelated adults of various ages, and from cord blood. To rule out contamination, the twin experiments were replicated at different times with different library preparation protocols.

The CDR3 spans 15 residues, from the cysteine through the phenylalanine. The entry retains the CDR3 DNA only, 45 bases that are in frame from base 1. V drops 3 bases and J drops 0 bases, leaving 9 bases in between. The investigation overall reported the following: Abundant cord blood beta clonotypes carried fewer insertions; young adult naive repertoires showed a weaker similar trend, while memory repertoires showed none. Because the same donors could not be followed over many years, the conclusions depended on cross-sectional statistical analysis. In monozygotic twins, recombination models systematically underestimated out-of-frame TCR alpha sharing, but the models matched the sharing seen between unrelated individuals. The excess sharing between twins in beta out-of-frame sequences was weaker because fewer shared sequences reduced the signal-to-noise ratio. Compared with coincidental sharing between unrelated individuals, out-of-frame TCR alpha sequences shared between twins had an excess of sequences with low generation probability. Invariant T cells such as MAIT and iNKT could partly confound zero-insertion analyses, although diverse VJ usage argued against such confounding for most clonotypes.

This clonotype has a count of ten or more. Which antigen it targets is not known. No quality values exist for individual bases; no much larger clone is one base distant. The library was obtained by 5' RACE. The sequencer listed for this sample is Illumina HiSeq 2000. Template switching introduced a universal primer binding site; the final cDNA contained a unique molecular identifier, enabling accurate counting of TCR cDNA molecules. Specific primers in the conserved constant-segment region were used to synthesize first-strand cDNA for the TCR alpha and beta chains. To control for contamination, every cDNA library was double barcoded, receiving both a SMART-Mk sample barcode and Illumina barcodes. TruSeq adapter sequences along with Illumina sample barcodes were introduced in two successive PCR steps. TCR alpha and beta cDNA libraries were sequenced on the Illumina HiSeq platform with custom primers. The study's own analysis went as follows. MiGEC was used to process raw reads and extract unique molecular identifiers, and MiXCR was used to find CDR3 positions. Recombination models were inferred per individual with the repgenHMM and IGoR tools using an EM algorithm. Shared clonotypes were analyzed with the tcR package in R, and sharing was normalized by the product of cloneset sizes. To study raw recombination without the effects of thymic and clonal selection, out-of-frame nonproductive sequences were analyzed. TCRdb itself trimmed the public reads at Q25 with fastp, ran MiXCR and retained productive beta chains. Each record represents a unique CDR3 protein, reported with the most common genes and DNA among its rows. None of the V and J calls come from the authors' own analysis; TCRdb made them. The sample includes about 520,000 distinct CDR3 sequences, with 20% to 25% observed a single time. Of the sample, around 0.9% falls within the top ten clones.

Every donor in the study was a healthy Caucasian. The twin cohort consisted of three pairs of female monozygotic twins, all aged 18 to 29 years. CD4+ and CD8+ T cell populations were isolated with positive isolation kits from Invitrogen. These sequences were also reported in another study, on T cells expressing NK-cell markers. The second study's paper adds: Fewer than ten donors provided sorted CD3+CD56+NKG2C+, CD3+CD56+NKG2C- and CD3+CD56-NKG2C+ T-cell subsets, whose TCR beta-chain repertoires were profiled. Of the eight sequenced donors, seven were found to be HCMV-seropositive and one was found to be HCMV-seronegative. To restrict sorting to alphabetaTCR-expressing T cells, an anti-gammadeltaTCR antibody was added in several experiments. For 6 or 7 donors, the dominant CD3+CD56+NKG2C+ clonotypes were among the top 10 CD8+ clonotypes and accounted for about 1.0-7.5% of CD8+ T cells. Those dominant clonotypes were again the most abundant among CD3+CD56-NKG2C+ cells in four donors, at about 28.3-65%. It remained unclear whether the expanded NKG2C-expressing T cell clones were specific for HCMV antigens. The study sequenced eight donors, all healthy volunteers chosen at random: three men and five women. HCMV-specific IgG was detected in serum with a commercial ELISA kit to determine HCMV serostatus. MIGEC was used to demultiplex reads and group reads by UMI, and MiTCR was used to assemble and quantify clonotypes. To remove erroneous sequences, TCR cDNA sequences were retained only when supported by two or more reads. The tcR package was used for downstream repertoire analysis, and clonotypes were matched between fractions using CDR3 nucleotide sequence together with V segment. VDJmatch was used to annotate antigen specificity against VDJdb, with one amino acid substitution in CDR3 permitted.

Sequenced input: CD4+ T cells sorted from blood. The receptor chain draws on TRBV12-3 or TRBV12-4 and TRBJ2-1; confidence is insufficient to name the D gene. This sequence originates from a woman aged 18-30 years in good health. Here is the DNA: TGTGCCAGCAGTTTCAGAAGGAGCTCCTACAATGAGCAGTTCTTC. The resulting protein is CASSFRRSSYNEQFF.